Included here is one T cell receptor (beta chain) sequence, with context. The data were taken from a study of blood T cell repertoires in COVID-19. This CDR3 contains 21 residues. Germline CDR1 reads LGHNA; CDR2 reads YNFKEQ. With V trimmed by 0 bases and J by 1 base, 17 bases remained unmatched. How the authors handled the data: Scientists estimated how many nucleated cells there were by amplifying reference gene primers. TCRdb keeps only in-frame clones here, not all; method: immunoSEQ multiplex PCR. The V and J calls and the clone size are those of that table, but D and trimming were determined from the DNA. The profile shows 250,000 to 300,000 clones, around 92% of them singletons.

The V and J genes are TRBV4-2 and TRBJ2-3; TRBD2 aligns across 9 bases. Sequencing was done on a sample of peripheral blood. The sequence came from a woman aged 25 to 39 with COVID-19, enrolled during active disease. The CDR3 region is CASSQESPLLSSGGRTDTQYF. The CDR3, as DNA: TGTGCCAGCAGCCAAGAGAGCCCGCTCCTAAGTAGCGGGGGCCGCACAGATACGCAGTATTTT.